Described below is a single T cell receptor beta chain sequence and its context. Antigen unknown. This entry belongs to a study of cytomegalovirus exposure and HLA in healthy donors. Assay: immunoSEQ multiplex PCR; the TCRdb copy retains only in-frame clones and omits some. Of over 110,000 clones detected, 70% to 90% appear once; the ten largest clones hold around 10%. These donors were members of the approximately 120-subject validation cohort, a group separate from the approximately 670-subject first cohort. J gave up 8 bases and V 5 bases, and 7 bases lay outside the gene matches. The germline CDR1 and CDR2 sequences are SGHAT and FQNNGV. The length of the CDR3 is 14 residues. General observations from the study: Specificity for CMV antigens was confirmed in vitro for a few of the CMV-associated chains. The study designated about 180 TCR beta chains cytomegalovirus-associated.

This receptor was taken from a man aged 18 to 29 in good health and CMV-seropositive. The gene calls are TRBV11-2 and TRBJ2-1, with TRBD2 matching over 9 bases. The sequenced material came from PBMCs. The CDR3 DNA follows: TGTGCCAGCAGCCCCCCGGGACTAGCCTATGAGCAGTTCTTC. This encodes CASSPPGLAYEQFF.